In its sample, the clone carrying this T cell receptor (beta chain) was seen a few times. Its specificity is not known. The time point denotes: newly diagnosed GD, antithyroid drugs for less than 3 months. With RNA extracted from PBMCs as input, the TCR library was made. The data derive from a study of regulatory T cells in long-lasting Graves disease. iRepertoire HTBI primers and Arm-PCR of CDR3 regions built TCR beta libraries. TCRdb itself ran the multiplex PCR reads through MiXCR, one entry per CDR3 protein. The data hold a few hundred thousand distinct CDR3 sequences, with about 18% observed a single time. The study, taken as a whole, reports: Persistent disease preferred TRBV28, TRBJ1-2 and TRBJ2-5.

CDR1 and CDR2 from the germline V gene are SGHTA and FQGNSA. The CDR3 runs to 15 residues. J was trimmed by 3 bases and V by 5 bases; bases with no gene match: 10. These data are also associated with another study on T cells in Graves' hyperthyroidism and ophthalmopathy.

This TCR was recovered from a woman aged 25 to 39 with Graves disease. The rearrangement uses TRBV7-2 and TRBJ2-7, with TRBD1 matching over 7 bases. The sample in question was peripheral blood mononuclear cells (PBMCs), obtained at new diagnosis, from a patient treated with antithyroid drugs. The CDR3 sequence is CASSPPGTVGYEQYF. CDR3 nucleotides: TGTGCCAGCAGCCCCCCAGGGACAGTTGGCTACGAGCAGTACTTC.